This T cell receptor beta chain is from a study of blood T cell repertoires in COVID-19. Overall study: The United States, Italy and Spain supplied acute and convalescent COVID-19 samples. T cells, B-cell-depleted T cells, or PBMCs supplied cDNA or gDNA.

As processed by the authors: Scientists estimated how many nucleated cells there were by amplifying reference gene primers. Using immunoSEQ multiplex PCR, the repertoire was profiled, and TCRdb retains in-frame clones only, with some absent. Clonal size and the V and J genes are those of that table, whereas D and trimming came from the DNA. Of some 160,000 clones listed, just under 80% were seen once; the top ten hold 14%. Germline V gives CDR1 SGDLS, CDR2 YYNGEE. This CDR3 is 14 amino acids long. Trimming left V 0 bases short and J 6 bases short, with 13 bases between. The receptor was isolated from a woman older than 75 with acute or convalescent COVID-19. Material: peripheral blood. The chain is built from TRBV9 and TRBJ2-7; perhaps TRBD2 as D (6 bases). CDR3 sequence reads: CASSVGEVNREQYF. The CDR3 DNA follows: TGTGCCAGCAGCGTAGGGGAGGTGAACCGCGAGCAGTACTTC.